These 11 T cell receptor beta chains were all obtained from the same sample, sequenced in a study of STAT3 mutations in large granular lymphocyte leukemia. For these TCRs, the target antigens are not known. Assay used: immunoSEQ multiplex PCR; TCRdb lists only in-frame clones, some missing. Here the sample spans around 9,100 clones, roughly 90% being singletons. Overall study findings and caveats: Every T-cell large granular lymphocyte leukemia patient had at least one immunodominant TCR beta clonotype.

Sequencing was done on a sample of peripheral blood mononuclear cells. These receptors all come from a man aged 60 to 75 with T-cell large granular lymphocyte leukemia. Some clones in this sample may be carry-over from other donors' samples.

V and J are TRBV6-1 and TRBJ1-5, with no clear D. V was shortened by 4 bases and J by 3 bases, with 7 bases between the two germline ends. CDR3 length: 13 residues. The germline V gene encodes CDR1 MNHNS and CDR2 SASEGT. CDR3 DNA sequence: TGTGCCAGCAGTGGCAACACCAATCAGCCCCAGCATTTT. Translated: CASSGNTNQPQHF.

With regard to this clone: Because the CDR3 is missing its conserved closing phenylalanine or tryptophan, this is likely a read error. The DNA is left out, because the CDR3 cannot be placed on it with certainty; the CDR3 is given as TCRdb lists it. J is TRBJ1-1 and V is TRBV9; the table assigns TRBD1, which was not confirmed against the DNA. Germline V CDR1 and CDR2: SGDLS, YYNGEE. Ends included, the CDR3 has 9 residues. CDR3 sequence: CASSVRGRV.

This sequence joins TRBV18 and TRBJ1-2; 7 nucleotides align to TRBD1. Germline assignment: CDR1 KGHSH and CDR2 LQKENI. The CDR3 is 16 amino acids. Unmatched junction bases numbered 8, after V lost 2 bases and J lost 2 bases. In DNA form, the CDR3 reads TGTGCCAGCTCACCAAGCCAGGGACAGAGCAACTATGGCTACACCTTC. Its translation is CASSPSQGQSNYGYTF.

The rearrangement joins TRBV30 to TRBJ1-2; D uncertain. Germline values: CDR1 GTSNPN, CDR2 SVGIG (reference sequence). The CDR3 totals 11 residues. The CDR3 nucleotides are TGTGCGAGTAACGAGGACTATGGCTACACCTTC. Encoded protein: CASNEDYGYTF.

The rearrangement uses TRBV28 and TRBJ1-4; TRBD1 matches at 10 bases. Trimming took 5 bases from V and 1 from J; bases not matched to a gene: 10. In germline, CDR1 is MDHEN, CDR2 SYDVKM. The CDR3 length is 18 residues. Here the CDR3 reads CASSPPRQGARTNEKLFF. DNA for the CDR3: TGTGCCAGCAGTCCCCCGAGACAGGGGGCTCGAACTAATGAAAAACTGTTTTTT. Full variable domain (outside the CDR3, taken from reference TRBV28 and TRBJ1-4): DVKVTQSSRYLVKRTGEKVFLECVQDMDHENMFWYRQDPGLGLRLIYFSYDVKMKEKGDIPEGYSVSREKKERFSLILESASTNQTSMYLCASSPPRQGARTNEKLFFGSGTQLSVL.

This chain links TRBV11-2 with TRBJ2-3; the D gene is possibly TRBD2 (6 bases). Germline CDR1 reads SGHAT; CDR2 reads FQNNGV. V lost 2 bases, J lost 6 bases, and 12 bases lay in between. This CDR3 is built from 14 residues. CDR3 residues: CASSLTPRGDTQYF. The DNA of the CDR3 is TGTGCCAGCAGCTTAACACCCCGGGGGGATACGCAGTATTTT.

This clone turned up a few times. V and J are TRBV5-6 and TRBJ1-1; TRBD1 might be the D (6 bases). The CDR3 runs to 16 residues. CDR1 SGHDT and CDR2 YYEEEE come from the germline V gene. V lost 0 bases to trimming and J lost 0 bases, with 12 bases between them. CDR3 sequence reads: CASSLGTATMNTEAFF. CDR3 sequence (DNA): TGTGCCAGCAGCTTGGGGACAGCTACCATGAACACTGAAGCTTTCTTT.

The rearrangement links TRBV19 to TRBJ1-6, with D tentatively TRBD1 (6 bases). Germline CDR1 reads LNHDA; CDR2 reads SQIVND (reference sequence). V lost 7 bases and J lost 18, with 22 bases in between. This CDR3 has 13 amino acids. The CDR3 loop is CASTTGTSPPSHF. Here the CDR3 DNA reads TGTGCCAGTACCACCGGGACATCCCCCCCTTCCCACTTT.

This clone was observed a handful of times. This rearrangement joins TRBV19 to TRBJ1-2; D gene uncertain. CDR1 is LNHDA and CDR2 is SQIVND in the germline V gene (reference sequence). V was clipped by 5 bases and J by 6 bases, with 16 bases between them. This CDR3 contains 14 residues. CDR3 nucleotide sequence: TGTGCCAGTAGTGGCCCCCCAGCGGGTGATGGCTACACCTTC. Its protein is CASSGPPAGDGYTF.

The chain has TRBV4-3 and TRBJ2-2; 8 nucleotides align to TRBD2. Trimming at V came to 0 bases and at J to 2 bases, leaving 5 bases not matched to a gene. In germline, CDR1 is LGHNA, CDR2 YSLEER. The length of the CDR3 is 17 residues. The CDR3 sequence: CASSQDRGGANTGELFF. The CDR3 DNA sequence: TGCGCCAGCAGCCAAGATCGGGGGGGGGCAAACACCGGGGAGCTGTTTTTT.

CDR3 in DNA: TGTGCCAGCTCACCTTTACTAGCGGGAGCCATTGGGGAGCAGTACTTC. This sequence encodes CASSPLLAGAIGEQYF. The chain uses TRBV18 and TRBJ2-7; 11 bases map to TRBD2. The V and J ends lost 3 bases and 7 bases, in that order; junction bases with no gene match: 11. Per the germline V gene, CDR1 is KGHSH and CDR2 is LQKENI. This CDR3 is 16 amino acids long.